This T cell receptor beta chain was retrieved from a study of early T cells in non-severe SARS-CoV-2 infection. Overall study context: Unpaired chains resulted from sequencing bulk RNA of unsorted whole blood.

Unique molecular identifiers were attached to individual cDNA molecules. In TCRdb, the 5' RACE reads were re-called with MiXCR into one record per CDR3 protein. The sample yields more than 50,000 distinct CDR3 sequences, around an eighth seen once. This CDR3 has 15 amino acids. Germline V gene data show CDR1 as MNHEY and CDR2 as SMNVEV (reference sequence). The J segment lost 1 base and the V segment lost 0 bases, leaving 0 bases of the junction unmatched. Study-wide points: Anti-spike CD8 responses were favored by VDJdb matching, which missed private and CD4 specificities.

This clonotype was picked up many times. Its antigen is not known. The receptor was derived from an adult who was a healthcare worker with PCR-confirmed SARS-CoV-2 infection or an uninfected control (not recorded which). Sample: whole blood, taken at baseline. The V call is TRBV27, the J call TRBJ1-1; 9 nucleotides match TRBD1. CDR3 coding DNA: TGTGCCAGCAGTTTATCACAGGGGGCGAACACTGAAGCTTTCTTT. It encodes CASSLSQGANTEAFF.